This T cell receptor beta chain was documented in a study of blood T cells in healthy people across ages. The CDR3 has 14 residues. Trimming shortened V by 5 bases and J by 7 bases, and 14 bases separated the two germline ends. Germline loops: CDR1 SGHTA, CDR2 FQGNSA. A second PCR of about 7 to 11 cycles used a sample-barcoded 5' primer and a J-beta primer mix. Every molecule of cDNA carried a tag from a template-switch adaptor with 12 random nucleotides. Sequencing yielded, for each sample, at least 3 million paired-end reads carrying CDR3. TCRdb processed the 5' RACE reads anew with MiXCR; each CDR3 protein has one entry. The sample carries fewer than 1,000,000 distinct CDR3 sequences, around 43% recorded once. Healthy Caucasian individuals from Russia aged about 6 to 95 were enrolled as donors. Per individual sample, total RNA of at least 6 micrograms was extracted.

The sequencing input was blood. The sequence was collected from a man aged 55 to 70 in good health. The chain has TRBV7-2 and TRBJ2-2; D is perhaps TRBD1 (6 bases). CDR3 sequence (DNA): TGTGCCAGCAGCGGGGGCAGGGGAAACGGGGAGCTGTTTTTT. This codes for CASSGGRGNGELFF. Together with reference TRBV7-2 and TRBJ2-2, the CDR3 gives the full variable domain: GAGVSQSPSNKVTEKGKDVELRCDPISGHTALYWYRQSLGQGLEFLIYFQGNSAPDKSGLPSDRFSAERTGGSVSTLTIQRTQQEDSAVYLCASSGGRGNGELFFGEGSRLTVL.